This T cell receptor beta chain was found in a study of blood T cell repertoires in COVID-19 (dated by TCRdb to 2020 to 2022). For the wider study: Samples covering the acute and convalescent phases of COVID-19 were provided by collaborators in the United States, Italy and Spain. The prospective study material was composed of cDNA or gDNA derived from T cells, B-cell-depleted T cells, or PBMCs. The repertoires were released in a freely available public database intended as a resource for research on the immune response to SARS-CoV-2. The samples were drawn from the first 160 participants of the ongoing ImmuneRACE study and from some 1,300 subjects provided by 6 global collaborators. Deeply sampled blood TCRbeta repertoires from subjects exposed to, actively infected with, or recovered from COVID-19 were included in the dataset. Nearly every sample came with metadata listing a de-identified subject ID, COVID-19 status, age in years and sex. Where available, HLA class I and class II types were taken from metadata supplied by the sample provider and were not determined by assay-based typing. The study at large found these results: The quantity of clinical and demographic metadata differed by source and by participant and was supplied without curation.

One collaborating source in Seattle enrolled patients while the patients were actively infected and followed the patients over time throughout the course of disease. Whole blood was collected in K2EDTA tubes by collaborating institutions according to the institutions' own protocols. For TCRbeta analysis, collaborator samples were shipped as frozen whole blood, as isolated PBMCs, or as DNA extracted from either sample type. Turning to this clone: Its antigen is currently not known. Base qualities are not at hand, and no much larger clone is one base apart.

The immunoSEQ Assay, a bias-controlled multiplex PCR, was used to amplify TCRbeta CDR3 regions from genomic DNA. As for the authors' bioinformatics: The number of nucleated cells in each sample was estimated by amplification of reference gene primers within the assay. To quantify the absolute abundance of each unique TCRbeta CDR3 rearrangement, sequence reads were collapsed and filtered. For each sample, productive Simpson clonality was calculated by taking the square root of Simpson's diversity index across productive rearrangements. TCRdb stores this immuneACCESS table with in-frame sequences only. Part of the clones is absent; in the studies checked, under half of the shortfall reflects unresolved V genes, and no reason is known for the rest. V and J calls plus clone size are reproduced from that table; the DNA served to infer D and trimming. In all, the sample holds around 190,000 clones, and about 88% of those were seen once. The ten largest clonotypes hold 15% to 20% of the sample.

Sequencing used peripheral blood. The receptor's source is a man between 50 and 59 years old with COVID-19, enrolled during active disease.

The CDR3 protein sequence reads: CASSVERGSTGELFF. The nucleotides are TGTGCCAGCAGCGTAGAGCGGGGGTCCACCGGGGAGCTGTTTTTT. The chain was built from TRBV9 and TRBJ2-2, with 8 central nucleotides matching TRBD2. In the germline V gene, CDR1 corresponds to SGDLS and CDR2 to YYNGEE. Relative to germline, V is missing 0 bases and J is missing 4 bases, with 2 bases of the junction outside any gene match. The CDR3 numbers 15 residues from cysteine through phenylalanine. The read is trimmed to its CDR3 DNA, 45 bases read in frame from base 1.